These T cell receptor beta chains were read from a single sample in a study of blood T cell repertoires in COVID-19. Repertoires were generated with immunoSEQ multiplex PCR, while TCRdb's copy carries only in-frame clones and drops some. The sample yields around 200,000 clones, 70% to 90% seen once. The sample taken for sequencing was PBMCs or T cells enriched from blood (not recorded which). These TCRs come from a woman between 40 and 50 years old with acute COVID-19. CDR3s include the opening cysteine and the closing phenylalanine or tryptophan. A D gene is named only where the DNA matches it firmly. Clone size is stated in some rows and not others, as once, few, many or a class when expanded.

D: -; size: -; J: TRBJ1-4; V: TRBV3-1/TRBV3-2; DNA: TGTGCCAGCAGCCAAGGTCTCTCGGGTTTTAATGAAAAACTGTTTTTT; CDR3: CASSQGLSGFNEKLFF
D: -; size: -; J: TRBJ1-5; V: TRBV5-5; DNA: TGTGCCAGCAGCATATCCGGGACATTCAATAGCAATCAGCCCCAGCATTTT; CDR3: CASSISGTFNSNQPQHF
D: -; size: -; J: TRBJ2-2; V: TRBV21-1; DNA: TGTGCCAGTACCCTGAGATCCGGGACAGGCTTTAACACCGGGGAGCTGTTTTTT; CDR3: CASTLRSGTGFNTGELFF
D: -; size: -; J: TRBJ1-2; V: TRBV4-1; DNA: TGCGCCAGCAGCCAAGTCGGAGGGGATACTGGCTACACCTTC; CDR3: CASSQVGGDTGYTF
D: -; size: -; J: TRBJ1-3; V: TRBV18; DNA: TGTGCCAGCTCAGACGACAGGTTGCATGGAAACACCATATATTTT; CDR3: CASSDDRLHGNTIYF
D: -; size: -; J: TRBJ1-6; V: TRBV28; DNA: TGTGCCAGCAGTTTAGACACAGTGCTTACGAATTCACCCCTCCACTTT; CDR3: CASSLDTVLTNSPLHF
D: -; size: once; J: TRBJ2-1; V: TRBV2; DNA: TGTGCCAGCAGACAAAGGCGGGAGCAGTTCTTC; CDR3: CASRQRREQFF
D: -; size: once; J: TRBJ2-4; V: TRBV5-1; DNA: TGCGCCAGCAGCTTGGTGGGCTGGGACATTCAGTACTTC; CDR3: CASSLVGWDIQYF
D: TRBD1; size: -; J: TRBJ2-4; V: TRBV28; DNA: TGTGCCAGCAGTACCAGAACAGGGGGCACAAACATTCAGTACTTC; CDR3: CASSTRTGGTNIQYF
D: -; size: -; J: TRBJ1-5; V: TRBV7-9; DNA: TGTGCCAGCAGCTTCGGGGTCAATCAGCCCCAGCATTTT; CDR3: CASSFGVNQPQHF
D: TRBD1; size: -; J: TRBJ1-1; V: TRBV27; DNA: TGTGCCAGCAGTCCGCTGGGACAGCTGAACACTGAAGCTTTCTTT; CDR3: CASSPLGQLNTEAFF
D: TRBD1; size: once; J: TRBJ1-1; V: TRBV24-1; DNA: TGTGCCGCACGGGACAGAATGGATGGAGCTTTCTTT; CDR3: CAARDRMDGAFF
D: -; size: -; J: TRBJ2-1; V: TRBV7-9; DNA: TGTGCCAGCAGCTTAGCGCTAACAGGGACCCGTGAGCAGTTCTTC; CDR3: CASSLALTGTREQFF
D: TRBD2; size: -; J: TRBJ2-3; V: TRBV24-1; DNA: TGTGCCACCAGTGAGTTAGCGGGGGAGACAGATACGCAGTATTTT; CDR3: CATSELAGETDTQYF
D: -; size: once; J: TRBJ1-2; V: TRBV6-2/TRBV6-3; DNA: TGTGCCAGCAGTTATTCCAGGGAACGTGGCTACACCTTC; CDR3: CASSYSRERGYTF
D: -; size: -; J: TRBJ2-3; V: TRBV5-1; DNA: TGCGCCAGCAGTTGGAACCCTAGAGATACGCAGTATTTT; CDR3: CASSWNPRDTQYF
D: -; size: once; J: TRBJ2-6; V: TRBV27; DNA: TGTGCCAGCAGTTTTGGACAGCCCTCGAAGGTCCTGACTTTC; CDR3: CASSFGQPSKVLTF
D: -; size: -; J: TRBJ1-1; V: TRBV7-3; DNA: TGTGCCAGCAGCGCGGGGTTGGGCACTGAAGCTTTCTTT; CDR3: CASSAGLGTEAFF
D: TRBD1; size: -; J: TRBJ2-5; V: TRBV4-3; DNA: TGCGCCAGCAGCCAAGGGGACAGGGGAGAAGAGACCCAGTACTTC; CDR3: CASSQGDRGEETQYF
D: -; size: -; J: TRBJ1-1; V: TRBV21-1; DNA: TGTGCCAGCAGGCTGGACAGGGGGCTACCGAACACTGAAGCTTTCTTT; CDR3: CASRLDRGLPNTEAFF
D: TRBD2; size: -; J: TRBJ2-2; V: TRBV7-2; DNA: TGTGCCAGCAGCTTAGCCGGGGGGATCAACACCGGGGAGCTGTTTTTT; CDR3: CASSLAGGINTGELFF
D: TRBD2; size: -; J: TRBJ2-1; V: TRBV4-1; DNA: TGCGCCAGCAGCCAAGGGCCACCGGGACTAGCGAATGAGCAGTTCTTC; CDR3: CASSQGPPGLANEQFF
D: TRBD1; size: -; J: TRBJ2-3; V: TRBV5-1; DNA: TGCGCCAGCAGCCGGACAGGGGATTTGACAGATACGCAGTATTTT; CDR3: CASSRTGDLTDTQYF
D: -; size: -; J: TRBJ1-2; V: TRBV30; DNA: TGTGCCTGGAGTGTACTGACAGGCCTTCCAACCGGCTACACCTTC; CDR3: CAWSVLTGLPTGYTF
D: -; size: -; J: TRBJ1-4; V: TRBV5-8; DNA: TGTGCCAGCAGCTTGACAACAGGGTTTCGAAAACTGTTTTTT; CDR3: CASSLTTGFRKLFF
D: -; size: -; J: TRBJ1-1; V: TRBV3-1/TRBV3-2; DNA: TGTGCCAGCAGCCCCCGGACCCGCGGAGGGAACACTGAAGCTTTCTTT; CDR3: CASSPRTRGGNTEAFF
D: -; size: -; J: TRBJ1-1; V: TRBV5-1; DNA: TGCGCCAGCAGCTTGGACGGTTTAGGGGCGAGGACTGAAGCTTTCTTT; CDR3: CASSLDGLGARTEAFF
D: -; size: -; J: TRBJ1-5; V: TRBV21-1; DNA: TGTGCCAGCGGGGGCGGAGTGTCAAATCAGCCCCAGCATTTT; CDR3: CASGGGVSNQPQHF
D: TRBD1; size: -; J: TRBJ1-6; V: TRBV30; DNA: TGTGCCTGGCACGAGGGACAGTATAATTCACCCCTCCACTTT; CDR3: CAWHEGQYNSPLHF
D: TRBD2; size: -; J: TRBJ2-1; V: TRBV29-1; DNA: TGCAGCGCGGGAGGGGACAATGAGCAGTTCTTC; CDR3: CSAGGDNEQFF
D: -; size: -; J: TRBJ1-6; V: TRBV27; DNA: TGTGCCAGCAGTTTATCGGCAGTCAGCTCCGGGAATTCACCCCTCCACTTT; CDR3: CASSLSAVSSGNSPLHF
D: -; size: -; J: TRBJ1-2; V: TRBV9; DNA: TGTGCCAGCAGCGTAGGAGGGAACGGCTACACCTTC; CDR3: CASSVGGNGYTF
D: -; size: -; J: TRBJ2-5; V: TRBV6-5; DNA: TGTGCCATGGCACCAGGGAAGCAGACCCAGTACTTC; CDR3: CAMAPGKQTQYF
D: -; size: -; J: TRBJ1-2; V: TRBV28; DNA: TGTGCCAGCTTCGACAGCTCCTATGGCTACACCTTC; CDR3: CASFDSSYGYTF
D: -; size: -; J: TRBJ2-1; V: TRBV5-1; DNA: TGCGCCAGCCAGAACGGGGTGGCCTACAATGAGCAGTTCTTC; CDR3: CASQNGVAYNEQFF
D: TRBD1; size: -; J: TRBJ2-2; V: TRBV29-1; DNA: TGCAGCGTACAGGGGGCAGGCGGGGAGCTGTTTTTT; CDR3: CSVQGAGGELFF
D: -; size: -; J: TRBJ2-7; V: TRBV6-5; DNA: TGTGCCAGCAGTTACACTTCAACAAAGGGGTACCAGCAGTACTTC; CDR3: CASSYTSTKGYQQYF
D: TRBD1; size: -; J: TRBJ2-1; V: TRBV18; DNA: TGTGCCAGCTCACGCCCACAGGGGAATGAGCAGTTCTTC; CDR3: CASSRPQGNEQFF
D: -; size: -; J: TRBJ1-3; V: TRBV27; DNA: TGTGCCAGCAGTTTAACTCTCTCTGGAAACACCATATATTTT; CDR3: CASSLTLSGNTIYF
D: TRBD1; size: -; J: TRBJ1-2; V: TRBV3-1/TRBV3-2; DNA: TGTGCCAGCAGCCAAGTTCGGACAGGGGGCGGCTACACCTTC; CDR3: CASSQVRTGGGYTF
D: TRBD2; size: -; J: TRBJ2-1; V: TRBV10-2; DNA: TGCGCCAGCAGTGAGGGGAGACTAGCGGGGGCATACAATGAGCAGTTCTTC; CDR3: CASSEGRLAGAYNEQFF
D: -; size: -; J: TRBJ1-2; V: TRBV19; DNA: TGTGCCAGTAGTATTCTGAGCGGCAGAGGCTATGGCTACACCTTC; CDR3: CASSILSGRGYGYTF
D: TRBD2; size: -; J: TRBJ2-7; V: TRBV27; DNA: TGTGCCAGCAGGGGACTAGCGGGGGGAGAATCCTACGAGCAGTACTTC; CDR3: CASRGLAGGESYEQYF
D: -; size: -; J: TRBJ2-5; V: TRBV5-5; DNA: TGTGCCAGCAGCTTCCCAGGGGCAGAGACCCAGTACTTC; CDR3: CASSFPGAETQYF
D: -; size: -; J: TRBJ2-3; V: TRBV9; DNA: TGTGCCAGCAGCGTTTATGCCCAGGGCGCAGATACGCAGTATTTT; CDR3: CASSVYAQGADTQYF
D: -; size: -; J: TRBJ1-3; V: TRBV30; DNA: TGTGCCTGGGGACTTATCTCTGGAAACACCATATATTTT; CDR3: CAWGLISGNTIYF
D: -; size: -; J: TRBJ1-2; V: TRBV9; DNA: TGTGCCAGCAGCGTAGAAGGAAGGACAACAGGGTATGGCTACACCTTC; CDR3: CASSVEGRTTGYGYTF
D: -; size: -; J: TRBJ1-1; V: TRBV5-1; DNA: TGCGCCAGCAGCTTCACCCCAGGGTTCATGAACACTGAAGCTTTCTTT; CDR3: CASSFTPGFMNTEAFF
D: -; size: -; J: TRBJ1-2; V: TRBV9; DNA: TGTGCCAGCAGCTCCTCAGGTGTCAGGGGATCCACCTTC; CDR3: CASSSSGVRGSTF
D: -; size: -; J: TRBJ1-2; V: TRBV5-1; DNA: TGCGCCAGCAGCGAGGAAGCGAAGATCGGTAGGGGCTACACCTTC; CDR3: CASSEEAKIGRGYTF
D: TRBD1; size: -; J: TRBJ1-5; V: TRBV18; DNA: TGTGCCAGCTCAGGACGACAGGGGATTAACCAGCCCCAGCATTTT; CDR3: CASSGRQGINQPQHF
D: TRBD1; size: -; J: TRBJ2-5; V: TRBV7-9; DNA: TGTGCCAGCAGCTCTGACAGGGCGAGGGAGACCCAGTACTTC; CDR3: CASSSDRARETQYF
D: -; size: -; J: TRBJ1-2; V: TRBV11-2; DNA: TGTGCCAGCAGCTTAGCAGGGGCCAATGGCTACACCTTC; CDR3: CASSLAGANGYTF